A single sample is the source of the 30 T cell receptor beta chains below, sequenced in a study of cytotoxic CD8 clonotypes in ibrutinib-treated CLL. Profiling relied on immunoSEQ multiplex PCR, and the TCRdb table lists in-frame clones only, not all of them. The repertoire holds 150,000 or so clones, 76% seen once, with 4.5% to 6.5% in the top ten. The sample consisted of PBMCs, taken after 24 months of ibrutinib treatment. All receptors come from a human donor with chronic lymphocytic leukemia.

This chain uses TRBV4-3 with TRBJ1-2; possible D gene TRBD1, 5 bases. There are 14 residues in the CDR3. V lost 1 base to trimming and J lost 4 bases, with 10 bases between them. The germline V gene has CDR1 LGHNA and CDR2 YSLEER. The CDR3 region is CASSQAQGPYGYTF. DNA of the CDR3: TGCGCCAGCAGCCAAGCCCAGGGCCCCTATGGCTACACCTTC.

The chain combines TRBV7-3 with TRBJ2-7; TRBD2 aligns across 8 bases. Per the germline V gene, CDR1 is SGHTA and CDR2 is FQGTGA. This CDR3 has 14 amino acids. V dropped 3 bases and J dropped 2; count of bases not matched to a gene: 3. The DNA for the CDR3 is TGTGCCAGCAGCTTGAGCGGGGGCGCCTACGAGCAGTACTTC. Its translation: CASSLSGGAYEQYF.

The V gene is TRBV27, the J gene TRBJ2-2; no clear D. The V end was cut by 4 bases, the J end by 3 bases, with 15 bases between. The CDR3 runs to 16 residues. Germline V gene sequence: CDR1 MNHEY, CDR2 SMNVEV (reference sequence). The CDR3 region is CASSSQPTLYTGELFF. The CDR3, as DNA: TGTGCCAGCAGTTCCCAGCCGACTTTATACACCGGGGAGCTGTTTTTT.

V is TRBV18 and J is TRBJ2-5; D may match TRBD1 or TRBD2 (5 bases each). Per germline, CDR1 KGHSH and CDR2 LQKENI. The CDR3 covers 14 residues. The ends were cut back, 3 bases at V and 3 bases at J, with 11 bases in the middle. The CDR3 DNA sequence: TGTGCCAGCTCACCCCGGGACCTCGAAGAGACCCAGTACTTC. Translated, it gives CASSPRDLEETQYF.

The chain has TRBV6-6 and TRBJ2-5; D assignment may be TRBD1 or TRBD2 (6 bases each). Per the germline V gene, CDR1 is MNHNY and CDR2 is SVGAGI (reference sequence). V lost 7 bases to trimming and J lost 1 base, with 16 bases between them. CDR3 length: 15 amino acids. The CDR3 DNA sequence: TGTGCCAGCATCCCAGAGAGGGGGGCCCAAGAGACCCAGTACTTC. Protein: CASIPERGAQETQYF.

This sequence joins TRBV6-5 and TRBJ1-5; D remains unclear. The CDR3 covers 14 residues. From germline, CDR1 is MNHEY and CDR2 SVGAGI. Trimming cost V 6 bases and J 5 bases, with 14 bases left between them. The CDR3 DNA sequence: TGTGCCAGCAGCCCCGGCGGCTCGTATCAGCCCCAGCATTTT. Its protein product is CASSPGGSYQPQHF.

This chain links TRBV7-8 with TRBJ1-1; D remains unclear. The ends were cut back, 7 bases at V and 2 bases at J, with 14 bases in the middle. The CDR3 runs 14 residues. Germline loops: CDR1 SGHVS, CDR2 FQNEAQ. This CDR3 is CASTPPGLNTEAFF. In nucleotides, the CDR3 is TGTGCCAGCACCCCCCCGGGCCTAAACACTGAAGCTTTCTTT.

There are a few counts of this clone. This rearrangement joins TRBV14 to TRBJ2-5, with D possibly being TRBD1 (6 bases). The germline CDR1 and CDR2 sequences are SGHDN and FVKESK. CDR3 length: 16 residues. The V end lost 2 bases, the J end lost 1 base, and 14 bases lay between the germline ends. CDR3 DNA: TGTGCCAGCAGCCAATTCAGGGGATATCGCCAAGAGACCCAGTACTTC. It is translated as CASSQFRGYRQETQYF.

This clone was seen more than once but under ten times. This rearrangement joins TRBV30 to TRBJ1-2, with a weak D call TRBD1 (5 bases). CDR1 is GTSNPN, CDR2 SVGIG, per germline (reference sequence). Trimming removed 1 base from V and 6 bases from J, with 12 bases in between. This CDR3 comprises 13 residues. CDR3 nucleotides: TGTGCCTGGAGTGGAGGGGCGAGGGATGGCTACACCTTC. It codes for CAWSGGARDGYTF.

This sequence joins TRBV28 and TRBJ1-2; D may be TRBD1 (6 bases). This CDR3 comprises 13 residues. CDR1 and CDR2 from the germline V gene are MDHEN and SYDVKM. The V and J ends lost 7 bases and 4 bases respectively, with 13 bases between them. CDR3 in DNA: TGTGCCAGCACCACTCAGGGGAGCTATGGCTACACCTTC. Its translation: CASTTQGSYGYTF.

This clone was found once. The chain carries TRBV18 and TRBJ2-7, with a tentative D call TRBD2 (5 bases). There are 16 residues in the CDR3. The germline V gene encodes CDR1 KGHSH and CDR2 LQKENI. Trimming removed 0 bases at V and 1 base at J, with 13 bases between. CDR3 bases: TGTGCCAGCTCACCACCCGGTGGGAGCCCTTCCTACGAGCAGTACTTC. Its protein product is CASSPPGGSPSYEQYF.

V gene TRBV7-2 combines with J gene TRBJ2-7; D may be TRBD1 or TRBD2 (5 bases each). Trimming shortened V by 5 bases and J by 3 bases, and 17 bases separated the two germline ends. The CDR3 consists of 15 residues. Germline V gives CDR1 SGHTA, CDR2 FQGNSA. The CDR3 is CASSPVWGKGYEQYF. The CDR3 nucleotides read TGTGCCAGCAGCCCCGTGTGGGGGAAGGGCTACGAGCAGTACTTC.

CDR3 protein: CASSGTTGGVGVNTGELFF. CDR3 DNA sequence: TGTGCCAGCAGTGGCACCACCGGTGGTGTAGGAGTAAACACCGGGGAGCTGTTTTTT. The rearrangement links TRBV6-1 to TRBJ2-2; no firm D call. V shed 4 bases and J shed 2 bases, with 23 bases lying between them. CDR1 and CDR2 (germline): MNHNS, SASEGT. The CDR3 runs to 19 residues.

The chain uses TRBV9 and TRBJ2-2; weak D call: TRBD1 (5 bases). This CDR3 comprises 18 residues. CDR1 is SGDLS, CDR2 YYNGEE, per germline. The V gene lost 0 bases and the J gene lost 2 bases, with 17 bases spanning the gap. The CDR3 protein is CASSVDPFGQGNTGELFF. DNA of the CDR3: TGTGCCAGCAGCGTAGACCCCTTTGGGCAGGGTAACACCGGGGAGCTGTTTTTT. Together with reference TRBV9 and TRBJ2-2, the CDR3 gives the full variable domain: DSGVTQTPKHLITATGQRVTLRCSPRSGDLSVYWYQQSLDQGLQFLIQYYNGEERAKGNILERFSAQQFPDLHSELNLSSLELGDSALYFCASSVDPFGQGNTGELFFGEGSRLTVL.

The rearrangement links TRBV28 to TRBJ2-3, with 7 bases fitting TRBD2. Germline assignment: CDR1 MDHEN and CDR2 SYDVKM. J was trimmed by 3 bases and V by 5 bases; bases with no gene match: 8. This CDR3 is 15 amino acids long. CDR3 amino acids: CASSTQRGGTDTQYF. CDR3 DNA: TGTGCCAGCAGTACCCAGCGGGGAGGGACAGATACGCAGTATTTT.

This sequence joins TRBV27 and TRBJ1-2; D is unclear. Germline CDR1 reads MNHEY; CDR2 reads SMNVEV (reference sequence). CDR3 length: 13 residues. Trimming removed 5 bases from V and 8 bases from J, with 15 bases in between. CDR3 DNA: TGTGCCAGCAGTCACCGGGCCCCGGGGGGCTACACCTTC. Translating gives CASSHRAPGGYTF.

This clone has a single count. As DNA, the CDR3 is TGCGCCAGCAGCTTGGCCCCCCAAGAGACCCAGTACTTC. Amino acids: CASSLAPQETQYF. V gene TRBV5-1 combines with J gene TRBJ2-5; D gene ambiguous. This CDR3 comprises 13 residues. Deletions cut 0 bases from V and 1 base from J, with 4 bases between. Germline V gene data show CDR1 as SGHRS and CDR2 as YFSETQ.

The chain has TRBV5-1 and TRBJ2-6; D perhaps matches TRBD2 (5 bases). CDR1 SGHRS and CDR2 YFSETQ come from the germline V gene. Deletions cut 3 bases from V and 4 bases from J, with 8 bases between. The CDR3 is 14 amino acids. This CDR3 is CASSSGIGANVLTF. Here the CDR3 DNA reads TGCGCCAGCAGCTCCGGGATCGGGGCCAACGTCCTGACTTTC.

This chain links TRBV2 with TRBJ2-5; D tentatively reads TRBD1 or TRBD2 (6 bases each). The CDR3 loop spans 14 amino acids. V dropped 8 bases and J dropped 5 bases, with 18 bases sitting between them. Germline CDR1 reads SNHLY; CDR2 reads FYNNEI. The CDR3 region has the DNA TGTGCCAGCGGGGAGGTGGGGGGCCCCGAGACCCAGTACTTC. This encodes CASGEVGGPETQYF.

This clone has more than one count but fewer than ten. The CDR3 loop is CASSRGWQETQYF. CDR3 bases: TGTGCCAGCAGCCGGGGGTGGCAAGAGACCCAGTACTTC. V is TRBV7-8 and J is TRBJ2-5; TRBD2 is a possible D gene (6 bases). Trimming took 5 bases from V and 2 from J, leaving 9 bases between them. Looked up from germline, CDR1 is SGHVS and CDR2 is FQNEAQ. This CDR3 has 13 residues.

This clone was recorded once. V is TRBV5-8 and J is TRBJ2-1, with 7 bases identical to TRBD2. The CDR3 length is 13 residues. V lost 4 bases to trimming and J lost 10 bases; unmatched junction nucleotides: 8. From germline, CDR1 is SGHTS and CDR2 YDEGEE. CDR3 coding DNA: TGTGCCAGCAGCCGGAATTACGGGGGGGAGCAGTTCTTC. Protein: CASSRNYGGEQFF.

The V call is TRBV11-2, the J call TRBJ1-6; 9 bases agree with TRBD1. The CDR3 extends over 16 amino acids. Germline CDR1 SGHAT, CDR2 FQNNGV. J gave up 10 bases and V 1 base, and 8 bases lay outside the gene matches. In nucleotides, the CDR3 is TGTGCCAGCAGCTTAGGGAGGGGGACAGGGTCCTCACCCCTCCACTTT. The encoded protein is CASSLGRGTGSSPLHF.

The V call is TRBV19, the J call TRBJ2-2; 7 bases map to TRBD2. This CDR3 region has 13 residues. The junction had 1 base not matched to a gene; V was cut back by 3 bases and J by 6 bases. Germline V gene lookup returns CDR1 LNHDA and CDR2 SQIVND (reference sequence). CDR3 sequence: CASSIGGAGELFF. In nucleotides, the CDR3 is TGTGCCAGTAGTATTGGGGGGGCCGGGGAGCTGTTTTTT.

The CDR3 sequence: CATSRDLPRASYNEQFF. The CDR3 DNA follows: TGTGCCACCAGCAGAGATCTCCCCAGGGCGTCCTACAATGAGCAGTTCTTC. The chain links TRBV15 to TRBJ2-1, with D perhaps matching TRBD1 (5 bases). V lost 0 bases and J lost 1, with 13 bases in between. In germline, CDR1 is LNHNV, CDR2 YYDKDF (reference sequence). This CDR3 comprises 17 residues.

V gene TRBV4-2 combines with J gene TRBJ1-6; D remains unclear. The ends were cut back, 1 base at V and 11 bases at J, with 15 bases in the middle. CDR1 and CDR2 (germline): LGHNA, YNFKEQ. The CDR3 spans 15 residues. CDR3 in DNA: TGTGCCAGCAGCCAAGTACAACCCGCCAAACCACCCCTCCACTTT. It yields the protein CASSQVQPAKPPLHF.

The genes are TRBV10-3 and TRBJ2-5; D is perhaps TRBD1 (6 bases). The germline V gene has CDR1 ENHRY and CDR2 SYGVKD. Trimming left V 0 bases short and J 5 bases short, with 13 bases between. The CDR3 length is 15 residues. Here the CDR3 DNA reads TGTGCCATCAGTGAGTCGGCAGGGGTGGGGGAGACCCAGTACTTC. It specifies CAISESAGVGETQYF.

This clone was seen more than once but under ten times. This rearrangement joins TRBV2 to TRBJ1-1; D is perhaps TRBD1 (6 bases). V shed 7 bases and J shed 4 bases, with 13 bases lying between them. The CDR3 has 13 amino acids. From germline, CDR1 is SNHLY and CDR2 FYNNEI. This CDR3 is CASNGEGGTEAFF. The CDR3 coding sequence is TGTGCCAGCAACGGGGAGGGGGGCACTGAAGCTTTCTTT.

This clone came up once. The rearrangement uses TRBV27 and TRBJ2-7; D is unclear. CDR1 and CDR2 from the germline V gene are MNHEY and SMNVEV (reference sequence). The ends were cut back, 3 bases at V and 3 bases at J, with 9 bases in the middle. The CDR3 spans 13 residues. This CDR3 reads CASSFFGGYEQYF. In DNA form, the CDR3 reads TGTGCCAGCAGTTTCTTTGGCGGCTACGAGCAGTACTTC.

The gene calls are TRBV19 and TRBJ1-5, with 9 bases fitting TRBD1. V gave up 7 bases and J gave up 2 bases; unmatched junction bases: 3. Germline V lookup: CDR1 LNHDA, CDR2 SQIVND (reference sequence). The CDR3 totals 14 residues. The CDR3 is CASIGDRGNQPQHF. CDR3 nucleotide sequence: TGTGCCAGTATCGGGGACAGGGGCAATCAGCCCCAGCATTTT.

This CDR3 is CASSPGGTNQPQHF. DNA of the CDR3: TGTGCCAGCAGCCCTGGGGGGACCAATCAGCCCCAGCATTTT. This sequence joins TRBV28 and TRBJ1-5, with D maybe TRBD1 (5 bases). Trimming pared 6 bases from V and 3 bases from J, leaving 12 bases between. This CDR3 is built from 14 residues. Germline lookup yields CDR1 MDHEN and CDR2 SYDVKM.